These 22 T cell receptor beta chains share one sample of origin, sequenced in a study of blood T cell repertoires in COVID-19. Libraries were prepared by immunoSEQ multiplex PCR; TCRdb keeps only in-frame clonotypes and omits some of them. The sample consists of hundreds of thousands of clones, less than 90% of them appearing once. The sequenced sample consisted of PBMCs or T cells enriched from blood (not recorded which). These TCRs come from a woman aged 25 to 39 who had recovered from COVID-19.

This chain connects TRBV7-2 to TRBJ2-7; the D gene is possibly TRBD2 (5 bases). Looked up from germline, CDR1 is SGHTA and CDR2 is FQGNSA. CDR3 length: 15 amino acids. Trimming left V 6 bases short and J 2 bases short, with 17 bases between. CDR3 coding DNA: TGTGCCAGCAGGCCGGGATCGGGAATCCCCTACGAGCAGTACTTC. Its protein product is CASRPGSGIPYEQYF.

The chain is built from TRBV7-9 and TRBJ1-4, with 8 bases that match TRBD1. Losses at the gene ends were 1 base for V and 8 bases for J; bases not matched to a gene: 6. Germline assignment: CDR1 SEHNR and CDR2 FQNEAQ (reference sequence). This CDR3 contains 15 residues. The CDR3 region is CASSLGAGGQEKLFF. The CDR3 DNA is TGTGCCAGCAGCTTAGGTGCAGGGGGCCAGGAAAAACTGTTTTTT.

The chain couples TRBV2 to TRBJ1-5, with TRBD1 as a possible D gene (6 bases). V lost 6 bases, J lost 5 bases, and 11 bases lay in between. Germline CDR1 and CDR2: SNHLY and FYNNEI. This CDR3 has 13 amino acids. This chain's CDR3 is CASSLSGDQPQHF. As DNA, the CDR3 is TGTGCCAGCAGCCTTTCAGGGGATCAGCCCCAGCATTTT. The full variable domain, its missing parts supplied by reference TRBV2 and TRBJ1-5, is EPEVTQTPSHQVTQMGQEVILRCVPISNHLYFYWYRQILGQKVEFLVSFYNNEISEKSEIFDDQFSVERPDGSNFTLKIRSTKLEDSAMYFCASSLSGDQPQHFGDGTRLSIL.

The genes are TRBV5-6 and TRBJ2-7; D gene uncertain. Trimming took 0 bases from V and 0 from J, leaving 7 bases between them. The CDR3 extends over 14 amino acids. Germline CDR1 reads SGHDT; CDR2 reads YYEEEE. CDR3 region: CASSLGAHSYEQYF. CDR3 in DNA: TGTGCCAGCAGCTTGGGAGCCCACTCCTACGAGCAGTACTTC.

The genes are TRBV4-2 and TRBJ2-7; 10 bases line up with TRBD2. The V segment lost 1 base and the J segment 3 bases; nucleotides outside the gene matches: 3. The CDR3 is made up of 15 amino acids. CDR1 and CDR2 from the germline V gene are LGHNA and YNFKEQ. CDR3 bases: TGTGCCAGCAGCCAAGGCTCTAGCGGGAGCTACGAGCAGTACTTC. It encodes CASSQGSSGSYEQYF.

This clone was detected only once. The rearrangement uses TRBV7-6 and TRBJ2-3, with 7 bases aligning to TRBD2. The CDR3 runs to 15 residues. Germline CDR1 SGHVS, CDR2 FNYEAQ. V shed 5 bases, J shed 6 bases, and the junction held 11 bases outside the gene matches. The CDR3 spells CASSLLKSGEDTQYF. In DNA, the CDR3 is TGTGCCAGCAGCCTTCTGAAGAGCGGGGAGGATACGCAGTATTTT.

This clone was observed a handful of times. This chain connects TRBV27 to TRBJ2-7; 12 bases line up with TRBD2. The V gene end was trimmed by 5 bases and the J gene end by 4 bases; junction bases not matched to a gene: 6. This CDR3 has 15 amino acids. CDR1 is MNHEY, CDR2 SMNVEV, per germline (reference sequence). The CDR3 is CASSHRTSGTYEQYF. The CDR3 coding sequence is TGTGCCAGCAGTCACCGGACTAGCGGGACTTACGAGCAGTACTTC.

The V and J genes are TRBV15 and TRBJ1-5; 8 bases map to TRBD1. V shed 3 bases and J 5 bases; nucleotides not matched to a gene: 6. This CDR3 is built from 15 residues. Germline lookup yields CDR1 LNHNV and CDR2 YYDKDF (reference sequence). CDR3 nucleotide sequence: TGTGCCACCAGCAGGGCAGACAGGGGAGATCAGCCCCAGCATTTT. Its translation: CATSRADRGDQPQHF. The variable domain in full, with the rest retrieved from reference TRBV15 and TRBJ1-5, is DAMVIQNPRYQVTQFGKPVTLSCSQTLNHNVMYWYQQKSSQAPKLLFHYYDKDFNNEADTPDNFQSRRPNTSFCFLDIRSPGLGDTAMYLCATSRADRGDQPQHFGDGTRLSIL.

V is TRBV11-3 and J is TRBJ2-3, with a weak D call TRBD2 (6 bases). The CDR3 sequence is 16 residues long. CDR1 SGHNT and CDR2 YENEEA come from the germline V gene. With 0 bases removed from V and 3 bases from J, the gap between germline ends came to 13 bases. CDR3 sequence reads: CASSLDGSGATDTQYF. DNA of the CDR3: TGTGCCAGCAGCTTAGACGGGAGTGGAGCGACAGATACGCAGTATTTT.

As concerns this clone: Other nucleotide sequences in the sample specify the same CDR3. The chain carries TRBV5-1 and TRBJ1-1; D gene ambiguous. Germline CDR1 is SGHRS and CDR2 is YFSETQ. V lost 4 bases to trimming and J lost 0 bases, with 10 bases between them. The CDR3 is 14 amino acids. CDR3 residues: CASSLDGMNTEAFF. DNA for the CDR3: TGCGCCAGCAGCCTAGACGGTATGAACACTGAAGCTTTCTTT.

DNA for the CDR3: TGTGCCAGCAGCTTAGCCGGGGGGACAGGGAATTCACCCCTCCACTTT. Translated, it gives CASSLAGGTGNSPLHF. The chain has TRBV7-8 and TRBJ1-6, with 9 bases lining up with TRBD1. V was clipped by 0 bases and J by 7 bases; unmatched bases: 4. Germline V lookup: CDR1 SGHVS, CDR2 FQNEAQ. This CDR3 comprises 16 residues.

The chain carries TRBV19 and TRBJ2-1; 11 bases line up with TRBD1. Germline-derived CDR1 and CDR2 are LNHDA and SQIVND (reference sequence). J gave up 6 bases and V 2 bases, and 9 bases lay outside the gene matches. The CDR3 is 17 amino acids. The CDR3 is CASSIRVGQGALNEQFF. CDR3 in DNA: TGTGCCAGTAGTATACGGGTCGGACAGGGGGCACTCAATGAGCAGTTCTTC. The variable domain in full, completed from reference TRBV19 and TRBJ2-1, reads DGGITQSPKYLFRKEGQNVTLSCEQNLNHDAMYWYRQDPGQGLRLIYYSQIVNDFQKGDIAEGYSVSREKKESFPLTVTSAQKNPTAFYLCASSIRVGQGALNEQFFGPGTRLTVL.

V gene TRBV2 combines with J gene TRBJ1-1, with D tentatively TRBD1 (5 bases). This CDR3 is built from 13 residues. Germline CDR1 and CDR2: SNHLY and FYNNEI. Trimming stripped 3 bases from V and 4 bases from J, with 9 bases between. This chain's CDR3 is CASSDGAGTEAFF. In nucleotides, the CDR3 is TGTGCCAGCAGTGATGGGGCAGGCACTGAAGCTTTCTTT. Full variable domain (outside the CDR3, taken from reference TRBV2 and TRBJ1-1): EPEVTQTPSHQVTQMGQEVILRCVPISNHLYFYWYRQILGQKVEFLVSFYNNEISEKSEIFDDQFSVERPDGSNFTLKIRSTKLEDSAMYFCASSDGAGTEAFFGQGTRLTVV.

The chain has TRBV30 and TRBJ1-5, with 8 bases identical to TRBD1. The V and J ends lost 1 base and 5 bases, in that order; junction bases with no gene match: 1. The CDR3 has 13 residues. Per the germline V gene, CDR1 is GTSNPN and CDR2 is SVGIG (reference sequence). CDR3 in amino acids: CAWSEQGDQPQHF. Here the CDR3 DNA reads TGTGCCTGGAGTGAACAGGGGGATCAGCCCCAGCATTTT. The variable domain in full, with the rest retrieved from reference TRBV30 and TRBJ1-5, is SQTIHQWPATLVQPVGSPLSLECTVEGTSNPNLYWYRQAAGRGLQLLFYSVGIGQISSEVPQNLSASRPQDRQFILSSKKLLLSDSGFYLCAWSEQGDQPQHFGDGTRLSIL.

CDR3 nucleotides: TGTGCCAGTAGCCGCCCCGGGACAGGGGAAAACATTCAGTACTTC. Its translation: CASSRPGTGENIQYF. The V gene is TRBV19, the J gene TRBJ2-4; 10 bases agree with TRBD1. The V gene's germline CDR1 is LNHDA and CDR2 SQIVND (reference sequence). This CDR3 is built from 15 residues. The V gene end was trimmed by 6 bases and the J gene end by 5 bases; junction bases not matched to a gene: 7. Combining the CDR3 with reference TRBV19 and TRBJ2-4 gives the whole variable domain DGGITQSPKYLFRKEGQNVTLSCEQNLNHDAMYWYRQDPGQGLRLIYYSQIVNDFQKGDIAEGYSVSREKKESFPLTVTSAQKNPTAFYLCASSRPGTGENIQYFGAGTRLSVL.

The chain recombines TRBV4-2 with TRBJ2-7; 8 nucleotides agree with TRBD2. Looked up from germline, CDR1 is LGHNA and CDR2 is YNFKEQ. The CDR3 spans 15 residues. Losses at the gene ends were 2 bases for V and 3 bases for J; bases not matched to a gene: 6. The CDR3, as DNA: TGTGCCAGCAGCCAAAGCGGGAGCGCTGGCTACGAGCAGTACTTC. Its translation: CASSQSGSAGYEQYF.

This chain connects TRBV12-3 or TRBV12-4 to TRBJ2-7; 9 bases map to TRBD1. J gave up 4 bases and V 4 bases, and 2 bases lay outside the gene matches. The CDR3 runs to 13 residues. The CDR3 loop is CASSSGQGYEQYF. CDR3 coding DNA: TGTGCCAGCAGTTCGGGACAGGGATACGAGCAGTACTTC.

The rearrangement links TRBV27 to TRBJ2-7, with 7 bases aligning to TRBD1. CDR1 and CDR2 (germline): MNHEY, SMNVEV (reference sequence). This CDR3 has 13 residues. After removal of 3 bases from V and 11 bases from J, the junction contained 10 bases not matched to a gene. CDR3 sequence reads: CASSLDPGGSKYF. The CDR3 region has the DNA TGTGCCAGCAGTTTGGATCCAGGGGGAAGTAAGTACTTC.

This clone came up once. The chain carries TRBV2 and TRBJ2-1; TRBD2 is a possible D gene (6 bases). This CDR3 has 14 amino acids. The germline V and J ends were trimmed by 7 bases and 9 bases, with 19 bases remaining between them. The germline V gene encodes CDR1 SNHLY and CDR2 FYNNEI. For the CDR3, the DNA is TGTGCCAGCATTGTGACTAGAGCTTTGGGTGAGCAGTTCTTC. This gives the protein CASIVTRALGEQFF.

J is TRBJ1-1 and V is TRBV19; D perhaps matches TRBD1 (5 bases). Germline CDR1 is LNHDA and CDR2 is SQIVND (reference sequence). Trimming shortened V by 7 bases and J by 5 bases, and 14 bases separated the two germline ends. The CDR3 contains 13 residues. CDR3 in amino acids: CASTQTGGTEAFF. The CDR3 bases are TGTGCCAGTACCCAAACAGGAGGGACTGAAGCTTTCTTT.

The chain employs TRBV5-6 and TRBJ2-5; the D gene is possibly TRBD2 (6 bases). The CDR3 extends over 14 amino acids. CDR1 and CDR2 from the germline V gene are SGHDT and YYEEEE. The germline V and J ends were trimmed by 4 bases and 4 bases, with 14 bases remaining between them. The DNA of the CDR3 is TGTGCCAGCAGCACGGGACTGGGGAGAGAGACCCAGTACTTC. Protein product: CASSTGLGRETQYF.

The CDR3: CASSLYGVTNEKLFF. For the CDR3, the DNA is TGTGCCAGCAGTTTATACGGGGTGACTAATGAAAAACTGTTTTTT. The rearrangement joins TRBV28 to TRBJ1-4; D gene uncertain. The CDR3 loop spans 15 amino acids. Germline values: CDR1 MDHEN, CDR2 SYDVKM. Trimming left V 1 base short and J 2 bases short, with 8 bases between.